The next 25 T cell receptor beta chains were all read from a single sample in a study of blood T cell repertoires in COVID-19. The method was immunoSEQ multiplex PCR; TCRdb's version includes in-frame clones alone and lacks a portion of them. The sample consists of 140,000 or so clones, over 70% of them appearing once. Sample: peripheral blood. These receptors all come from a man aged 45 to 65 who had recovered from COVID-19.

The V call is TRBV29-1, the J call TRBJ1-2, with 7 nucleotides matching TRBD1. V lost 7 bases, J lost 5 bases, and 7 bases stayed unmatched. This CDR3 spans 12 amino acids. Germline values: CDR1 SQVTM, CDR2 ANQGSEA. CDR3: CSADRAEYGYTF. In nucleotides, the CDR3 is TGCAGCGCCGACAGGGCCGAATATGGCTACACCTTC.

The chain joins TRBV19 to TRBJ2-5; TRBD2 matches at 9 bases. Germline CDR1 reads LNHDA; CDR2 reads SQIVND (reference sequence). V shed 7 bases and J 9 bases; nucleotides not matched to a gene: 15. The CDR3 consists of 15 residues. The CDR3 protein is CASTRRGGDLRAQYF. The DNA for the CDR3 is TGTGCCAGTACCCGCCGCGGGGGGGACCTTCGGGCCCAGTACTTC.

This chain joins TRBV7-6 and TRBJ1-1, with TRBD1 matching over 7 bases. The CDR3 contains 13 residues. Per the germline V gene, CDR1 is SGHVS and CDR2 is FNYEAQ. V dropped 5 bases and J dropped 7; count of bases not matched to a gene: 7. The CDR3 DNA is TGTGCCAGCAGCCGCGGGACAGATAATGAAGCTTTCTTT. Protein sequence: CASSRGTDNEAFF.

The CDR3 loop is CASSLMGQNTGELFF. The CDR3 DNA sequence: TGTGCCAGCAGCTTAATGGGGCAGAACACCGGGGAGCTGTTTTTT. The genes are TRBV7-3 and TRBJ2-2, with a possible D match to TRBD1 (5 bases). V was pared by 1 base and J by 1 base, with 7 bases between. The CDR3 runs 15 residues. Germline V gene data show CDR1 as SGHTA and CDR2 as FQGTGA.

The CDR3 here is CASSSGRGDTQYF. CDR3 nucleotide sequence: TGTGCCAGCAGCTCGGGTAGGGGAGATACGCAGTATTTT. The genes are TRBV7-9 and TRBJ2-3; the D gene is possibly TRBD1 (5 bases). CDR3 length equals 13 residues. The V gene lost 4 bases and the J gene lost 5 bases, with 10 bases spanning the gap. Germline CDR1 reads SEHNR; CDR2 reads FQNEAQ (reference sequence). Filled out from reference TRBV7-9 and TRBJ2-3, the complete variable domain reads DTGVSQNPRHKITKRGQNVTFRCDPISEHNRLYWYRQTLGQGPEFLTYFQNEAQLEKSRLLSDRFSAERPKGSFSTLEIQRTEQGDSAMYLCASSSGRGDTQYFGPGTRLTVL.

The CDR3 sequence is CASSGGAGLEKLFF. CDR3 in DNA: TGTGCCAGCAGTGGTGGGGCAGGTCTAGAAAAACTGTTTTTT. V gene TRBV28 combines with J gene TRBJ1-4, with a tentative D call TRBD1 (5 bases). The CDR3 is 14 residues long. The germline V gene encodes CDR1 MDHEN and CDR2 SYDVKM. Trimming took 5 bases from V and 8 from J, leaving 15 bases between them.

This clone came up a few times. Other DNA sequences within the sample encode an identical CDR3. V usage is TRBV30 and J usage is TRBJ1-2; 9 nucleotides line up with TRBD1. The trim removed 0 bases at V and 4 bases at J, leaving 0 bases unmatched. CDR1 and CDR2 from the germline V gene are GTSNPN and SVGIG (reference sequence). The CDR3 is made up of 13 amino acids. The CDR3 is CAWSVQGAYGYTF. CDR3 nucleotides: TGTGCCTGGAGTGTACAGGGGGCCTATGGCTACACCTTC.

The V call is TRBV5-4, the J call TRBJ1-2; 7 bases are shared with TRBD1. This CDR3 spans 15 amino acids. J gave up 4 bases and V 0 bases, and 6 bases lay outside the gene matches. Germline CDR1 is SGHNT and CDR2 is YYREEE (reference sequence). The CDR3 region has the DNA TGTGCCAGCAGCTTGGATGGAGGGGGCGGCTATGGCTACACCTTC. Its protein product is CASSLDGGGGYGYTF.

The chain has TRBV5-1 and TRBJ1-5; D may be TRBD1 (6 bases). Germline CDR1 SGHRS, CDR2 YFSETQ. With 0 bases removed from V and 0 bases from J, the gap between germline ends came to 10 bases. The CDR3 covers 16 residues. The chain's CDR3 is CASSLDGQTSNQPQHF. The CDR3 coding sequence is TGCGCCAGCAGCTTGGATGGACAGACTAGCAATCAGCCCCAGCATTTT.

This chain connects TRBV4-3 to TRBJ2-3; 10 nucleotides line up with TRBD2. CDR1 is LGHNA, CDR2 YSLEER, per germline. The CDR3 totals 19 residues. J lost 4 bases, V lost 2 bases, and 15 bases had no gene match. The CDR3 bases are TGCGCCAGCAGCCAAACAGGGCAGGGTACTAGCGGGGACGCAGATACGCAGTATTTT. Protein: CASSQTGQGTSGDADTQYF.

V is TRBV24-1 and J is TRBJ1-2; 11 bases are a match to TRBD1. CDR1 is KGHDR and CDR2 is SFDVKD in the germline V gene. Germline trimming cut 5 bases from V and 7 bases from J; bases unmatched to any gene: 2. The CDR3 covers 13 residues. This chain's CDR3 is CATSAGTGGGYTF. The CDR3 region has the DNA TGTGCCACCAGTGCCGGGACAGGGGGTGGCTACACCTTC.

The count of this clone is one. The chain recombines TRBV3-1 (or the pseudogene TRBV3-2) with TRBJ2-7; D possibly corresponds to TRBD2 (5 bases). Trimming took 4 bases from V and 5 from J, leaving 18 bases between them. Germline V CDR1 and CDR2: LGHDT, YNNKEL (reference sequence). The CDR3 sequence is 15 residues long. In DNA, the CDR3 is TGTGCCAGCAGCCCCCCAGCGGTACCCAACCACGAGCAGTACTTC. Its translation is CASSPPAVPNHEQYF.

This chain uses TRBV19 with TRBJ2-1; TRBD1 matches at 8 bases. Looked up from germline, CDR1 is LNHDA and CDR2 is SQIVND (reference sequence). The junction had 13 bases not matched to a gene; V was cut back by 7 bases and J by 5 bases. This CDR3 has 16 residues. The CDR3 spells CASTLRRTGRNNEQFF. CDR3 nucleotides: TGTGCCAGTACCCTGAGGAGGACAGGGCGGAACAATGAGCAGTTCTTC.

This clone has more than one count but fewer than ten. The chain carries TRBV5-6 and TRBJ2-7; 12 bases fit TRBD1. Trimming cost V 4 bases and J 0 bases; bases outside gene matches: 5. This CDR3 contains 16 residues. Germline CDR1 and CDR2: SGHDT and YYEEEE. CDR3 DNA sequence: TGTGCCAGCAGCCCTTGGGACAGGGGGCGCTCCTACGAGCAGTACTTC. Amino acids: CASSPWDRGRSYEQYF.

The chain couples TRBV6-5 to TRBJ1-2, with 7 positions matching TRBD1. The V gene end was trimmed by 6 bases and the J gene end by 4 bases; junction bases not matched to a gene: 8. The germline gives CDR1 MNHEY, CDR2 SVGAGI. This CDR3 is built from 14 residues. CDR3 residues: CASRQGNGVYGYTF. CDR3 nucleotide sequence: TGTGCCAGCAGACAGGGGAACGGGGTCTATGGCTACACCTTC.

The rearrangement joins TRBV5-4 to TRBJ2-2, with D maybe TRBD1 (5 bases). In germline, CDR1 is SGHNT, CDR2 YYREEE (reference sequence). V lost 4 bases and J lost 1, with 11 bases in between. The CDR3 is 15 amino acids. The CDR3 here is CASSLGDRNTGELFF. DNA of the CDR3: TGTGCCAGCAGCCTAGGTGACAGGAACACCGGGGAGCTGTTTTTT.

This clone is a singleton in its sample. The gene calls are TRBV27 and TRBJ1-6; a possible D gene is TRBD1 (6 bases). Per germline, CDR1 MNHEY and CDR2 SMNVEV (reference sequence). There are 16 residues in the CDR3. V lost 6 bases and J lost 4, with 16 bases in between. The CDR3: CASRQDLDRYNSPLHF. For the CDR3, the DNA is TGTGCCAGCAGGCAGGACCTCGACAGGTATAATTCACCCCTCCACTTT.

This clone occurred once. V and J are TRBV6-5 and TRBJ2-7; 8 bases map to TRBD1. The CDR3 extends over 16 amino acids. Per the germline V gene, CDR1 is MNHEY and CDR2 is SVGAGI. V shed 0 bases, J shed 1 base, and the junction held 5 bases outside the gene matches. CDR3 sequence: CASSYSSRGPSYEQYF. CDR3 coding DNA: TGTGCCAGCAGTTACTCGAGCAGGGGGCCATCCTACGAGCAGTACTTC.

The chain carries TRBV2 and TRBJ2-2, with D tentatively TRBD1 (6 bases). V lost 4 bases, J lost 1 base, and 7 bases lay in between. The V gene's germline CDR1 is SNHLY and CDR2 FYNNEI. This CDR3 spans 14 amino acids. CDR3 protein: CASSAQGNTGELFF. The CDR3 nucleotides read TGTGCCAGCAGTGCACAGGGGAACACCGGGGAGCTGTTTTTT.

The V call is TRBV27, the J call TRBJ2-7; 14 positions agree with TRBD2. There are 14 residues in the CDR3. In germline, CDR1 is MNHEY, CDR2 SMNVEV (reference sequence). V shed 8 bases and J 5 bases; nucleotides not matched to a gene: 5. CDR3 DNA sequence: TGTGCCAGCGGGACTAGCGGGGGTCTCGACGAGCAGTACTTC. Encoded protein: CASGTSGGLDEQYF.

V usage is TRBV27 and J usage is TRBJ1-5; TRBD1 is a possible D gene (6 bases). V lost 5 bases, J lost 2 bases, and 16 bases lay in between. Germline loops: CDR1 MNHEY, CDR2 SMNVEV (reference sequence). CDR3 size: 16 residues. The CDR3 sequence is CASSLRSTGGNQPQHF. The CDR3 bases are TGTGCCAGCAGTCTTCGTTCGACAGGAGGCAATCAGCCCCAGCATTTT.

The rearrangement links TRBV21-1 to TRBJ2-7; the table names TRBD1, a call not compared with the DNA. TRBV21-1 is a listed pseudogene. The CDR3 is 16 amino acids. CDR3 protein: CASSKAAVQNSHEQYF. CDR3 DNA sequence: TGTGCCAGCAGCAAAGCCGCCGTCCAGAACAGCCACGAGCAGTACTTC.

The chain carries TRBV5-1 and TRBJ1-2; 9 nucleotides agree with TRBD1. V dropped 2 bases and J dropped 6; count of bases not matched to a gene: 2. The CDR3 sequence is 13 residues long. From germline, CDR1 is SGHRS and CDR2 YFSETQ. The chain's CDR3 is CASSLGTGNGYTF. For the CDR3, the DNA is TGCGCCAGCAGCTTAGGGACAGGGAATGGCTACACCTTC.

The chain is built from TRBV4-3 and TRBJ2-7, with 9 bases aligning to TRBD1. This CDR3 contains 18 residues. J was trimmed by 1 base and V by 0 bases; bases with no gene match: 10. CDR1 is LGHNA, CDR2 YSLEER, per germline. DNA of the CDR3: TGCGCCAGCAGCCAAGAGCGAATTGACAGGGGGTGGTCCTACGAGCAGTACTTC. Translation: CASSQERIDRGWSYEQYF.

The V call is TRBV6-5, the J call TRBJ2-7, with TRBD1 identical over 7 bases. This CDR3 is 15 amino acids long. The germline gives CDR1 MNHEY, CDR2 SVGAGI. The trim removed 6 bases at V and 4 bases at J, leaving 12 bases unmatched. CDR3 DNA sequence: TGTGCCAGCAGCCCCATTGAGGGGGCTAGGTACGAGCAGTACTTC. The encoded protein is CASSPIEGARYEQYF.